This T cell receptor (beta chain) was sequenced in a study of blood T cell repertoires in COVID-19. On the study more broadly: Acute and convalescent COVID-19 samples came from the United States, Italy and Spain. Nucleic acid was either cDNA or gDNA, and it came from T cells, B-cell-depleted T cells, or PBMCs.

Per the original data handling: Nucleated cell counts were estimated from reference gene primer amplification. Some clones are missing from TCRdb's copy, which holds only in-frame ones; the method was immunoSEQ multiplex PCR. The DNA gave D and trimming, while V, J and clone size come from that table. The sample has about 66,000 clones; 82% are singletons. Sequenced input: peripheral blood. This sequence was found in a man in his fifties or sixties with acute or convalescent COVID-19.

CDR3 sequence (DNA): TGTGCCAGCAGCCCGGGACAGGGGGCTTGGGAGACCCAGTACTTC. It encodes CASSPGQGAWETQYF. The V call is TRBV14, the J call TRBJ2-5; 12 bases match TRBD1. V shed 4 bases, J shed 5 bases, and the junction held 5 bases outside the gene matches. Germline values: CDR1 SGHDN, CDR2 FVKESK. The CDR3 extends over 15 amino acids. The full variable domain, its missing parts supplied by reference TRBV14 and TRBJ2-5, is EAGVTQFPSHSVIEKGQTVTLRCDPISGHDNLYWYRRVMGKEIKFLLHFVKESKQDESGMPNNRFLAERTGGTYSTLKVQPAELEDSGVYFCASSPGQGAWETQYFGPGTRLLVL.